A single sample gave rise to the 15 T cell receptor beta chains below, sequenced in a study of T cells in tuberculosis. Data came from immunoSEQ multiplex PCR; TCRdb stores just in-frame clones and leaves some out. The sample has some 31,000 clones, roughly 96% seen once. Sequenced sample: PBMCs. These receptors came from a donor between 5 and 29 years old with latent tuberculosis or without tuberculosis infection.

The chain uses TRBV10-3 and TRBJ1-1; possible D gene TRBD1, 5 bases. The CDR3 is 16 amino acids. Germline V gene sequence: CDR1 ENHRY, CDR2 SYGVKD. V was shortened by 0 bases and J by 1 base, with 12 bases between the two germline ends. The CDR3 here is CAISESQVTTNTEAFF. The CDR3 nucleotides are TGTGCCATCAGTGAGTCACAGGTCACTACGAACACTGAAGCTTTCTTT.

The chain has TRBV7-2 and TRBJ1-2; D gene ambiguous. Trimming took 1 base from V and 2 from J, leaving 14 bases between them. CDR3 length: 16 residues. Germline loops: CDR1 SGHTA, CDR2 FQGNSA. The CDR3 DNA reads TGTGCCAGCAGCTTAGAGTCCGGGAGGATAAACTATGGCTACACCTTC. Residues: CASSLESGRINYGYTF.

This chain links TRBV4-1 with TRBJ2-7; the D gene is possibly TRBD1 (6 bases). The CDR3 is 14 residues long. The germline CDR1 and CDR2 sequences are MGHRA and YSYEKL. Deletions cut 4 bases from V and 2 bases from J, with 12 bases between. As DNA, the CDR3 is TGCGCCAGCAGCCCGGGACAAGGAACCTACGAGCAGTACTTC. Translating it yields CASSPGQGTYEQYF.

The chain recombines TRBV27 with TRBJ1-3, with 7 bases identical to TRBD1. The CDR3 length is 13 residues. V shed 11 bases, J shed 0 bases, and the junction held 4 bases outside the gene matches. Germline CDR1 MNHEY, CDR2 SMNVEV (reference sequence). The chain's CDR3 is CASQGDSGNTIYF. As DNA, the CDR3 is TGTGCCTCTCAGGGGGACTCTGGAAACACCATATATTTT.

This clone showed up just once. This chain's CDR3 is CASSSRLAGHNEQFF. Here the CDR3 DNA reads TGTGCCAGCAGCTCTCGACTAGCGGGCCACAATGAGCAGTTCTTC. The chain recombines TRBV5-6 with TRBJ2-1; 10 positions agree with TRBD2. From germline, CDR1 is SGHDT and CDR2 YYEEEE. This CDR3 region has 15 residues. Unmatched junction bases numbered 5, after V lost 3 bases and J lost 5 bases.

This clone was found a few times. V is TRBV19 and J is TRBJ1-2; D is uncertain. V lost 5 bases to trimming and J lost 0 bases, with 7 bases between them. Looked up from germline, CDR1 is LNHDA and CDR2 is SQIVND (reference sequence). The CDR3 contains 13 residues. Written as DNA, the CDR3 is TGTGCCAGTAGTTTCACAGCTAACTATGGCTACACCTTC. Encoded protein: CASSFTANYGYTF.

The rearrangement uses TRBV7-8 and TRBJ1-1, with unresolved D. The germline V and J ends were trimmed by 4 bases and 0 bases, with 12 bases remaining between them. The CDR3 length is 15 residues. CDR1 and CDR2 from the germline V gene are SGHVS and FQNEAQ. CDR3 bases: TGTGCCAGCAGCTCCCCGGCGGGGTTGAACACTGAAGCTTTCTTT. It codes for CASSSPAGLNTEAFF.

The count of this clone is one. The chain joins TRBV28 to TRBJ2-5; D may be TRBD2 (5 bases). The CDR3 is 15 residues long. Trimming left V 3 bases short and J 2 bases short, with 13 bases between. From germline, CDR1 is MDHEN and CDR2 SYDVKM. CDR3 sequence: CASSFRTGRQETQYF. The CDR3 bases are TGTGCCAGCAGTTTTAGAACGGGGAGACAAGAGACCCAGTACTTC.

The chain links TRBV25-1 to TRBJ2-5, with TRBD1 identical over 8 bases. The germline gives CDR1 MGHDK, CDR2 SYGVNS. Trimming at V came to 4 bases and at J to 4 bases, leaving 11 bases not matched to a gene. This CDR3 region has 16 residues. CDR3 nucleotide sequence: TGTGCCAGCAGTGGAAAGCTCGGACAGGGCGGAGAGACCCAGTACTTC. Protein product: CASSGKLGQGGETQYF.

The CDR3 nucleotides read TGTGCCAGCAGCTCAACCGACACTTCCTCCTACAATGAGCAGTTCTTC. This gives the protein CASSSTDTSSYNEQFF. This chain uses TRBV7-9 with TRBJ2-1; D not resolved. Germline V gene data show CDR1 as SEHNR and CDR2 as FQNEAQ (reference sequence). The CDR3 has 16 amino acids. Between the trimmed V and J ends, which lost 4 bases and 0 bases, there was a span of 13 bases.

CDR3 in DNA: TGTGCCTGGGCTCCGGGACAGGGGTATGAAAAACTGTTTTTT. Its protein is CAWAPGQGYEKLFF. The chain employs TRBV30 and TRBJ1-4; TRBD1 matches at 10 bases. V was clipped by 5 bases and J by 6 bases; unmatched bases: 6. This CDR3 is built from 14 residues. From germline, CDR1 is GTSNPN and CDR2 SVGIG (reference sequence).

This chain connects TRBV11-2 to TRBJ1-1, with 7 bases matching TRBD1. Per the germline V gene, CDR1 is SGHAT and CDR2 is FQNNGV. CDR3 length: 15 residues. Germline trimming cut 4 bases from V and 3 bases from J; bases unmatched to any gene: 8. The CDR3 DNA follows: TGTGCCAGCAGCTCCTACAGGGGTGTCGACACTGAAGCTTTCTTT. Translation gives CASSSYRGVDTEAFF.

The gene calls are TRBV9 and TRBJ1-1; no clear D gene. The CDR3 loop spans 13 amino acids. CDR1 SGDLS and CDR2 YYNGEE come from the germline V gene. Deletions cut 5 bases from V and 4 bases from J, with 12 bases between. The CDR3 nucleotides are TGTGCCAGCAGTCGGTCGGGGAGCACTGAAGCTTTCTTT. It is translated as CASSRSGSTEAFF.

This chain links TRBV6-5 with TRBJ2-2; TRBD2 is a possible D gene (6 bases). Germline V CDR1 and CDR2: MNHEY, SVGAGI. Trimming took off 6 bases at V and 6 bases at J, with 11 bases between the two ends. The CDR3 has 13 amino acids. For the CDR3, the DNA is TGTGCCAGCAGCGAGCGGGTGTCCGGGGAGCTGTTTTTT. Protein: CASSERVSGELFF.

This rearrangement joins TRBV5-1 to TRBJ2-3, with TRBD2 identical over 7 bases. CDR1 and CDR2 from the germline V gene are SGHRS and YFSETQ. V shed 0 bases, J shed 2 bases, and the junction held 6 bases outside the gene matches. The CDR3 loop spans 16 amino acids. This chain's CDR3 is CASSLAPGGDTDTQYF. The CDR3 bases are TGCGCCAGCAGCTTGGCCCCGGGAGGAGACACAGATACGCAGTATTTT.